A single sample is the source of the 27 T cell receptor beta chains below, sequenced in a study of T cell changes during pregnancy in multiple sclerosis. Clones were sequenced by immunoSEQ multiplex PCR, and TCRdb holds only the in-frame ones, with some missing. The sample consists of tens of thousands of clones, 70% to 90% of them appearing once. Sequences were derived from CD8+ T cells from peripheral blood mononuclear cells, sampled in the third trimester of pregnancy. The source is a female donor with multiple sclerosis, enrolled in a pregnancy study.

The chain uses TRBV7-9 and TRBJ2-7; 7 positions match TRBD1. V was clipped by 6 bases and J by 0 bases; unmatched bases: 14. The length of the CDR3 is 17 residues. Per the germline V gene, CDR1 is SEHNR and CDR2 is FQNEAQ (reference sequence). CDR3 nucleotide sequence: TGTGCCAGCAGAACCGCGCATGGGACAGTGACCTCCTACGAGCAGTACTTC. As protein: CASRTAHGTVTSYEQYF.

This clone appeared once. The CDR3 loop is CASRTDVNTEAFF. The CDR3, as DNA: TGTGCCAGCAGGACAGACGTGAACACTGAAGCTTTCTTT. This chain uses TRBV27 with TRBJ1-1; possibly TRBD1 for D (5 bases). Germline V gives CDR1 MNHEY, CDR2 SMNVEV (reference sequence). This CDR3 spans 13 amino acids. The germline V and J ends were trimmed by 6 bases and 0 bases, with 8 bases remaining between them.

This CDR3 is CASSIYQGIANEAFF. The CDR3 coding sequence is TGTGCCAGTAGTATATATCAAGGAATAGCGAATGAAGCTTTCTTT. The V call is TRBV19, the J call TRBJ1-1; D gene ambiguous. CDR1 is LNHDA and CDR2 is SQIVND in the germline V gene (reference sequence). V dropped 2 bases and J dropped 7 bases, with 17 bases sitting between them. The CDR3 spans 15 residues.

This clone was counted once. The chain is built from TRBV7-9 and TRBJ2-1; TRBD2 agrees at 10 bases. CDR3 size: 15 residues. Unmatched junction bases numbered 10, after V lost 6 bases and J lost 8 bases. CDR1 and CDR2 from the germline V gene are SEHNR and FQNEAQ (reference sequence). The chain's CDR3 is CASSQPGLATHEQFF. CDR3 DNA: TGTGCCAGCAGTCAACCGGGACTAGCGACCCATGAGCAGTTCTTC.

The CDR3: CASSGSGTGFGYTF. CDR3 DNA: TGTGCCAGTAGTGGATCCGGGACAGGGTTTGGCTACACCTTC. This chain joins TRBV19 and TRBJ1-2; 9 bases agree with TRBD1. The CDR3 covers 14 residues. Trimming removed 5 bases from V and 7 bases from J; junction bases left unmatched: 8. The V gene's germline CDR1 is LNHDA and CDR2 SQIVND (reference sequence).

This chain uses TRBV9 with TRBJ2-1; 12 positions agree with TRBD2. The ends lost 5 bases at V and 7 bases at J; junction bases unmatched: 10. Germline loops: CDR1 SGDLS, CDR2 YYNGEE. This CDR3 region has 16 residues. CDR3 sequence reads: CASSDNEGLAGNEQFF. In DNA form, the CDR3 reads TGTGCCAGCAGTGACAATGAAGGACTAGCGGGGAATGAGCAGTTCTTC.

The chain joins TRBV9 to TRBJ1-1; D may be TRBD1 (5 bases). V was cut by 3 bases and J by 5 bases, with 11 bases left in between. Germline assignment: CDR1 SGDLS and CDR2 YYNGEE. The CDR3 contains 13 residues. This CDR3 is CASSDNPGTEAFF. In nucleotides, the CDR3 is TGTGCCAGCAGCGACAACCCAGGGACTGAAGCTTTCTTT. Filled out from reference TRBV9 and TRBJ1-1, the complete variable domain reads DSGVTQTPKHLITATGQRVTLRCSPRSGDLSVYWYQQSLDQGLQFLIQYYNGEERAKGNILERFSAQQFPDLHSELNLSSLELGDSALYFCASSDNPGTEAFFGQGTRLTVV.

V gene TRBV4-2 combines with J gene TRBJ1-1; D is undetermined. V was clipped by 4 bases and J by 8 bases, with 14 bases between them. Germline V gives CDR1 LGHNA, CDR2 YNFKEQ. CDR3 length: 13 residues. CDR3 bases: TGTGCCAGCAGCCTGCCCGGAACAGAAGAAGCTTTCTTT. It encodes CASSLPGTEEAFF.

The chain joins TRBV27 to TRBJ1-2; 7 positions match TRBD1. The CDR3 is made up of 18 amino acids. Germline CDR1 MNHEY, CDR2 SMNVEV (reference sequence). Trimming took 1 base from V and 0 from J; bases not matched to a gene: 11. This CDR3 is CASSLFADRLSTNYGYTF. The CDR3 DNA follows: TGTGCCAGCAGTTTATTTGCGGACAGGCTTTCAACTAACTATGGCTACACCTTC.

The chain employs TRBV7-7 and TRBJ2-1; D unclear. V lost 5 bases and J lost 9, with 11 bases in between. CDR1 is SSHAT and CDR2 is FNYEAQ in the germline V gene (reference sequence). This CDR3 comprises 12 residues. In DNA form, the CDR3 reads TGTGCCAGCAGCCCCCCGGGTGGTGAGCAGTTCTTC. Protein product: CASSPPGGEQFF. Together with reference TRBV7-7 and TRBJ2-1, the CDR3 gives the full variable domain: GAGVSQSPRYKVTKRGQDVTLRCDPISSHATLYWYQQALGQGPEFLTYFNYEAQPDKSGLPSDRFSAERPEGSISTLTIQRTEQRDSAMYRCASSPPGGEQFFGPGTRLTVL.

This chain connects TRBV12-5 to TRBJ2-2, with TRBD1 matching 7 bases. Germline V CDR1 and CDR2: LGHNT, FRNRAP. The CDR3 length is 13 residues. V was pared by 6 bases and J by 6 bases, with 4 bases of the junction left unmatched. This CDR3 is CASGLTGAGELFF. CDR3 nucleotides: TGTGCTAGTGGACTCACAGGGGCCGGGGAGCTGTTTTTT.

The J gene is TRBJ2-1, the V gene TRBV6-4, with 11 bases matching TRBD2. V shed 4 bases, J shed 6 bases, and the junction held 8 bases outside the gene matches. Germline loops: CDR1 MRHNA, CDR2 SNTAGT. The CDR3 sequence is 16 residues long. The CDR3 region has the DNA TGTGCCAGCAGTGCCCGGCCCGGGACTAGCGGCAATGAGCAGTTCTTC. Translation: CASSARPGTSGNEQFF.

In DNA form, the CDR3 reads TGTGCCAGCAGCACCTCCCGGACAGGGATGAGGGGCTACACCTTC. This translates into CASSTSRTGMRGYTF. This chain joins TRBV6-5 and TRBJ1-2, with 8 nucleotides matching TRBD1. CDR1 is MNHEY and CDR2 is SVGAGI in the germline V gene. This CDR3 contains 15 residues. V gave up 6 bases and J gave up 8 bases; unmatched junction bases: 14.

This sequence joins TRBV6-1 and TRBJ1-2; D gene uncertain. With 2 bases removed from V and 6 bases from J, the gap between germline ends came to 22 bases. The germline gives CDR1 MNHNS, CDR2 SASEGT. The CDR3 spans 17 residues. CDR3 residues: CASSESGRWLFSHGYTF. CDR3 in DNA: TGTGCCAGCAGTGAATCTGGCAGGTGGCTCTTTTCCCATGGCTACACCTTC.

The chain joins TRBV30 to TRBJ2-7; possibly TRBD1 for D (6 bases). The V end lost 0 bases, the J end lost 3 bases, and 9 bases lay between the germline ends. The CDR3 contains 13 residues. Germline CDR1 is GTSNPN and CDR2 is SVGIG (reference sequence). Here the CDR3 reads CAWSVGTFYEQYF. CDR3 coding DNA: TGTGCCTGGAGTGTCGGGACATTCTACGAGCAGTACTTC.

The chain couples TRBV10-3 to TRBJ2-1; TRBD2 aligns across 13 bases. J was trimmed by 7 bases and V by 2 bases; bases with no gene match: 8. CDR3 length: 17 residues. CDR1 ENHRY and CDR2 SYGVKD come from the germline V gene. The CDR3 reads CAISERTSGGPGNEQFF. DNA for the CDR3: TGTGCCATCAGTGAGCGGACTAGCGGGGGCCCCGGGAATGAGCAGTTCTTC.

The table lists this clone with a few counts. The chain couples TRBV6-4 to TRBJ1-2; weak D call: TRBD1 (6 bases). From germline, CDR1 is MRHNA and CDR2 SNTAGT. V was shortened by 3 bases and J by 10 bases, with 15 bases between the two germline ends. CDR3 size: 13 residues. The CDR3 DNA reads TGTGCCAGCAGTGAGACAGGAGGTAATGACTACACCTTC. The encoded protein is CASSETGGNDYTF.

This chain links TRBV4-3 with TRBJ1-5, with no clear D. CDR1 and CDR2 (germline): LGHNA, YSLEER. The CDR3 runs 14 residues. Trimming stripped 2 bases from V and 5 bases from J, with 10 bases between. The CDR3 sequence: CASSQWQVYQPQHF. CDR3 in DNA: TGCGCCAGCAGCCAATGGCAGGTCTATCAGCCCCAGCATTTT.

CDR3 amino acids: CASSDSAGVTEAFF. The CDR3 coding sequence is TGTGCCAGCAGTGACTCGGCGGGGGTTACTGAAGCTTTCTTT. The chain uses TRBV6-4 and TRBJ1-1; maybe TRBD1 (5 bases). This CDR3 has 14 amino acids. Germline V gives CDR1 MRHNA, CDR2 SNTAGT. Trimming took off 0 bases at V and 5 bases at J, with 10 bases between the two ends.

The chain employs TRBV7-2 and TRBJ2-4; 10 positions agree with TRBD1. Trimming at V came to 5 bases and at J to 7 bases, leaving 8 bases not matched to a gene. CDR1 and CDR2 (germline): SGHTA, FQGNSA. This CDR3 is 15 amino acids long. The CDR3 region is CASSPRDRGENIQYF. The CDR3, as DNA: TGTGCCAGCAGCCCGAGGGACAGGGGAGAGAACATTCAGTACTTC.

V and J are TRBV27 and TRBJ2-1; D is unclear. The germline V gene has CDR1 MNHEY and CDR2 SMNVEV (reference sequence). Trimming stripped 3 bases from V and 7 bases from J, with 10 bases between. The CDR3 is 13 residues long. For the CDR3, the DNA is TGTGCCAGCAGTTTCCTGCGCGAGAATGAGCAGTTCTTC. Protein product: CASSFLRENEQFF.

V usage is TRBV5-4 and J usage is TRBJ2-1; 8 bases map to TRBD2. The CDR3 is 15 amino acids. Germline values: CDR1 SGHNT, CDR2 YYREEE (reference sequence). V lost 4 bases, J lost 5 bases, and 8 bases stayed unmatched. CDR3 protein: CASSPPGGADNEQFF. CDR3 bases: TGTGCCAGCAGCCCGCCGGGGGGGGCGGACAATGAGCAGTTCTTC.

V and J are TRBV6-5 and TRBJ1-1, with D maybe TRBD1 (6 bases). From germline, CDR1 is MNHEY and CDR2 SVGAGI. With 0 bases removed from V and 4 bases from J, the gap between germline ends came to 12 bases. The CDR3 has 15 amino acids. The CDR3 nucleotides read TGTGCCAGCAGTTACTCTCGGGGGGCGCCCACTGAAGCTTTCTTT. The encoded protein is CASSYSRGAPTEAFF.

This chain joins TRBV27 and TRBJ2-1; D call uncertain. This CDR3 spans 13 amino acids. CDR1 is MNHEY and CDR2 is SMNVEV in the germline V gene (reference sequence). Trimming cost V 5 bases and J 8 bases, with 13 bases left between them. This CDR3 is CASSLTSVYEQFF. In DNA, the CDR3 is TGTGCCAGCAGTCTGACCAGCGTATATGAGCAGTTCTTC.

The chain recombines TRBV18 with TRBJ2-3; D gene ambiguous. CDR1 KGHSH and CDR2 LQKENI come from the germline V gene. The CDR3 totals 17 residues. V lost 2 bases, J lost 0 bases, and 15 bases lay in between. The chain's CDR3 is CASSPVERSPSTDTQYF. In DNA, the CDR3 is TGTGCCAGCTCACCAGTCGAGCGCTCCCCTAGCACAGATACGCAGTATTTT.

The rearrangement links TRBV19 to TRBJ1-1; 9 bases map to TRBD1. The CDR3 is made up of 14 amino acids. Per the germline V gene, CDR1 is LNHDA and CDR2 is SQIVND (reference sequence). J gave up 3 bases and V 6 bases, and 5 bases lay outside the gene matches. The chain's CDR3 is CASSIQGADTEAFF. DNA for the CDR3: TGTGCCAGTAGCATACAGGGGGCTGACACTGAAGCTTTCTTT.

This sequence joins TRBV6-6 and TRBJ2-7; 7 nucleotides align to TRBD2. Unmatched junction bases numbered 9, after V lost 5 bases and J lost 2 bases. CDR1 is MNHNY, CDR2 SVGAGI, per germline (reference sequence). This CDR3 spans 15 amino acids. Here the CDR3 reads CASSPLGGFAYEQYF. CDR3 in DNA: TGTGCCAGCAGTCCCCTCGGGGGGTTCGCCTACGAGCAGTACTTC.